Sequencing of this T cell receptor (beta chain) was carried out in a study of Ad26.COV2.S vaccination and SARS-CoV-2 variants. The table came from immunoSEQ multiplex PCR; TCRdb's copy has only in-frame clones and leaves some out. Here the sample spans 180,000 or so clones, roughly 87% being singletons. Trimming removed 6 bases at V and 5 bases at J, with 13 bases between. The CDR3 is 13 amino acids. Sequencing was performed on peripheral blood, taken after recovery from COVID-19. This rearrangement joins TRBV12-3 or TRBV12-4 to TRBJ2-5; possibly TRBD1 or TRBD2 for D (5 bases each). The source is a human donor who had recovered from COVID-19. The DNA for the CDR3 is TGTGCCAGCAGCTCGGGACCAAGGGAGACCCAGTACTTC. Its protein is CASSSGPRETQYF.